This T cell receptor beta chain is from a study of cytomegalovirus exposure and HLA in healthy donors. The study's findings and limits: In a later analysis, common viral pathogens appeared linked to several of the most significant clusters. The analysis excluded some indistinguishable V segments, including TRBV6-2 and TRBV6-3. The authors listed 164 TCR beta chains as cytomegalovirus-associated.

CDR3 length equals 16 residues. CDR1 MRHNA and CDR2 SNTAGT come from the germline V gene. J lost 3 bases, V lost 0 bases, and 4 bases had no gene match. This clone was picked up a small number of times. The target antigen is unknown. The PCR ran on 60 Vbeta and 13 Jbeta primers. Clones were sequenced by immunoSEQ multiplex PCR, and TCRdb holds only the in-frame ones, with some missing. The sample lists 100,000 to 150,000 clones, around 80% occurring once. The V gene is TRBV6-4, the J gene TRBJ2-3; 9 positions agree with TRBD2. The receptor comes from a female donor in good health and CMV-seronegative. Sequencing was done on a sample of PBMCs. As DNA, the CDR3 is TGTGCCAGCAGTGACTCGAGCGGGGGGCCGACAGATACGCAGTATTTT. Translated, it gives CASSDSSGGPTDTQYF.